This TCR beta chain appears in the sequencing data of a study of T-cell memory formation after mild COVID-19. This clonotype was seen at least ten times. Antigen specificity is unknown. The CDR3 runs 14 residues. V lost 0 bases, J lost 15 bases, and 21 bases lay in between. CDR1 and CDR2 from the germline V gene are DFQATT and SNEGSKA (reference sequence). Libraries for TCRalpha and TCRbeta carried sample barcodes and unique molecular identifiers via 5'RACE. TCRdb re-analysed the 5' RACE reads in MiXCR, keeping a single row per CDR3 protein. The sample contains around 300,000 distinct CDR3 sequences, roughly a fifth of which appear only once. Study findings and constraints: Whether day 37 second-wave clones are SARS-CoV-2-specific was not confirmed. Pre-infection memory carried some responding clones, suggesting that cross-reactive memory joined.

This TCR was sampled from a man between 18 and 35 years old who had mild COVID-19 (a few samples of this study predate the infection). Cell type and time point are not known. The sample was PBMCs or a T cell subset sorted from them (not recorded which). The chain links TRBV20-1 to TRBJ2-1; D possibly uses TRBD1 or TRBD2 (6 bases each). CDR3 sequence (DNA): TGCAGTGCTAGAGAAGTCTCCCGGGGGCCTGTTTTGTTCTTC. This codes for CSAREVSRGPVLFF.